The T cell receptor beta chain under discussion was sequenced for a study of response to subunit inactivated influenza vaccine. This clonotype was seen a handful of times. The CDR3 totals 14 residues. The V gene's germline CDR1 is MDHEN and CDR2 SYDVKM. TCRdb recomputed calls from the RT-PCR reads with MiXCR, one row per CDR3 protein. Of hundreds of thousands of distinct CDR3 sequences listed, around 16% are singletons. The clonotype originates from a man aged 45-65 years who received an inactivated influenza vaccine. This rearrangement joins TRBV28 to TRBJ2-6, with TRBD1 matching 7 bases. The sample was PBMCs from blood, taken roughly 13 days after vaccination. DNA for the CDR3: TGTGCGTCGGGACAGCCCTCTGGGGCCAACGTCCTGACTTTC. Translated, it gives CASGQPSGANVLTF.